This T cell receptor beta chain derives from a study of CD8 T cells in ankylosing spondylitis. General study results and limits: A subset of motif variants has previously been described in the synovial fluid and blood of reactive arthritis. The authors reported significant enrichment of disease-linked clones in matched ankylosing spondylitis synovial fluid.

The germline CDR1 and CDR2 sequences are SGHRS and YFSETQ. This CDR3 has 14 residues. The V and J ends lost 0 bases and 3 bases respectively, with 7 bases between them. TCRdb itself ran the 5' RACE reads through MiXCR, one entry per CDR3 protein. The sample has about 340,000 distinct CDR3 sequences; around 15% are singletons. This clonotype was counted at least ten times. Its antigen is unknown. Sample: blood, either unsorted or a sorted T cell fraction (not recorded which). The clonotype originates from a male donor with ankylosing spondylitis or in good health (not recorded which). This chain joins TRBV5-1 and TRBJ1-5; D is unclear. The CDR3 region is CASSLEPDNQPQHF. CDR3 in DNA: TGCGCCAGCAGCTTGGAGCCAGACAATCAGCCCCAGCATTTT.